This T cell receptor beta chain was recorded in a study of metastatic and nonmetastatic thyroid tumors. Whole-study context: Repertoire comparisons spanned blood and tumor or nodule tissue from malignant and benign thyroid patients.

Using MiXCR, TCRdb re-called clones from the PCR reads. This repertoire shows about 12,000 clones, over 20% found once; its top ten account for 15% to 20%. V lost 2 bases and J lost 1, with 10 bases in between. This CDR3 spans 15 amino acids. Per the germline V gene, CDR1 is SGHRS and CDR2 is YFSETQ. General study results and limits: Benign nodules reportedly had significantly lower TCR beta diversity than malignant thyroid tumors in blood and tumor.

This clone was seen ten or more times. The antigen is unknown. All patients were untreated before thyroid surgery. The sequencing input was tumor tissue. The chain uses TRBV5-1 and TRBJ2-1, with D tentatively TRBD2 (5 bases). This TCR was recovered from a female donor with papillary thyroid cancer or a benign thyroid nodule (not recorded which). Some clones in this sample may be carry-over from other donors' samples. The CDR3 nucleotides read TGCGCCAGCAGCTTTGCGGGTACGTCCTACAATGAGCAGTTCTTC. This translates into CASSFAGTSYNEQFF.